This T cell receptor beta chain appears in the sequencing data of a study of blood T cell repertoires in COVID-19. Study background: Acute and convalescent COVID-19 samples came from the United States, Italy and Spain. Sample material is recorded as cDNA or gDNA derived from T cells, B-cell-depleted T cells, or PBMCs.

Germline CDR1 SNHLY, CDR2 FYNNEI. Trimming took off 8 bases at V and 8 bases at J, with 15 bases between the two ends. The CDR3 is 13 amino acids. This table comes from immunoSEQ multiplex PCR, and its TCRdb copy is limited to in-frame clones, with some not included. The sample holds some 120,000 clones; approximately 85% are singletons and the top ten take about 4.3%. This TCR was sampled from a human donor in a cohort sampled during active COVID-19. The sequenced sample consisted of peripheral blood. The V call is TRBV2, the J call TRBJ2-2; no firm D call. In DNA form, the CDR3 reads TGTGCCAGCCGCACCACCCAGGTGGGGGAGCTGTTTTTT. This sequence encodes CASRTTQVGELFF. Combining the CDR3 with reference TRBV2 and TRBJ2-2 gives the whole variable domain EPEVTQTPSHQVTQMGQEVILRCVPISNHLYFYWYRQILGQKVEFLVSFYNNEISEKSEIFDDQFSVERPDGSNFTLKIRSTKLEDSAMYFCASRTTQVGELFFGEGSRLTVL.